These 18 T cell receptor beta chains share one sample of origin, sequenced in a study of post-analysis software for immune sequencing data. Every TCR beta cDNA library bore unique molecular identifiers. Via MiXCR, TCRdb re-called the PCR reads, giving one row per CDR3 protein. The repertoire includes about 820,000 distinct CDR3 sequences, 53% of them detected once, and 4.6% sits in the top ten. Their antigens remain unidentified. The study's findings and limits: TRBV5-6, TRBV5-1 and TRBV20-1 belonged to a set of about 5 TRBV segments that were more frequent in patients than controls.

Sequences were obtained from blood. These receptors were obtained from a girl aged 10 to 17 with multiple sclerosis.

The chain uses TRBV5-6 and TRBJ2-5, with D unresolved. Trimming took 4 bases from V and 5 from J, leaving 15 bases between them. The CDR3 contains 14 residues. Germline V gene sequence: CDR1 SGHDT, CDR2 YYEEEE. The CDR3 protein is CASSLRILRETQYF. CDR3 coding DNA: TGTGCCAGCAGCCTAAGGATACTCCGGGAGACCCAGTACTTC.

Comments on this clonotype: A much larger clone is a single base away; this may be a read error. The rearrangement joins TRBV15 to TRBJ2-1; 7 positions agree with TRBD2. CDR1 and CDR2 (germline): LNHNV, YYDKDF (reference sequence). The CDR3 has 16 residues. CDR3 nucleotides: TGTGCCACCAGCAGGGGTGGGGAGGGCGGATACAGTGAGCAGTTCTTC. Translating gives CATSRGGEGGYSEQFF.

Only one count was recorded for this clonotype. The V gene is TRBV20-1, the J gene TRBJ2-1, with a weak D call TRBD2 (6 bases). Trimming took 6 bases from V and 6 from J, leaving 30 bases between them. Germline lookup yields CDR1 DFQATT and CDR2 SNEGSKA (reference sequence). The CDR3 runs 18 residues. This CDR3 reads CSAIDIRVAVPTVNEQFF. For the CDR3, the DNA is TGCAGTGCAATCGACATCAGGGTAGCGGTCCCAACAGTCAATGAGCAGTTCTTC.

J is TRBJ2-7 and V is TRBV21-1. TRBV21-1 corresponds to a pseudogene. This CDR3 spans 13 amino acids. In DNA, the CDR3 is TGTGCCAGCAGCAAAGCGAACAAAGGCGAGCAGTACTTC. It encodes CASSKANKGEQYF.

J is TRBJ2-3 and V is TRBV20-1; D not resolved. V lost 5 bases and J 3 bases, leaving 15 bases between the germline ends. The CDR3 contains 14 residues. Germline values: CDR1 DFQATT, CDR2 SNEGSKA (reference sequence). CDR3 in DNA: TGCAGTGCTTCTACACTCGGTAGGACAGATACGCAGTATTTT. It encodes CSASTLGRTDTQYF.

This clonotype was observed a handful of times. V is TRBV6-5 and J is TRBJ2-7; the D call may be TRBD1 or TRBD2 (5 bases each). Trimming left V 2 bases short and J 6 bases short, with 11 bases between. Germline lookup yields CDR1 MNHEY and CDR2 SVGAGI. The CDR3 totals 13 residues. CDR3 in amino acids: CASSYGGSIEQYF. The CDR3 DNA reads TGTGCCAGCAGTTACGGGGGATCGATCGAGCAGTACTTC.

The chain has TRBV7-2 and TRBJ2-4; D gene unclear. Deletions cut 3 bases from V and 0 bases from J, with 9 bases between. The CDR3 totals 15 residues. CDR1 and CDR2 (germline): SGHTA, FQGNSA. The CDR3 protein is CASSFPRVAKNIQYF. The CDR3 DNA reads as TGTGCCAGCAGCTTCCCCCGGGTAGCCAAAAACATTCAGTACTTC.

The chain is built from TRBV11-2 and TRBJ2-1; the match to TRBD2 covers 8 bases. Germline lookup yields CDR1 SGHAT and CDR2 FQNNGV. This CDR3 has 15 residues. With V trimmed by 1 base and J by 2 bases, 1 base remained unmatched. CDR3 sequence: CASSLVGGAYNEQFF. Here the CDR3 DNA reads TGTGCCAGCAGCTTAGTCGGGGGGGCCTACAATGAGCAGTTCTTC.

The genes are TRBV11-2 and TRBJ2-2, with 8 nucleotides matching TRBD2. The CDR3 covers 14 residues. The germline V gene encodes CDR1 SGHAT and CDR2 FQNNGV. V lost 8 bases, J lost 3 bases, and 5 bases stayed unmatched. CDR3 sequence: CASAGGRYTGELFF. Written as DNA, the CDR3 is TGTGCCAGCGCGGGAGGCCGGTACACCGGGGAGCTGTTTTTT.

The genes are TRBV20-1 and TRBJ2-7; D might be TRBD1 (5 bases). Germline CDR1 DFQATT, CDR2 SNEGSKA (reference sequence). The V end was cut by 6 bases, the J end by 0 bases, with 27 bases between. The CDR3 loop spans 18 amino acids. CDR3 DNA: TGCAGTGCCAGGGTCCCGGCCAGAACCCATTCTAGCTCCTACGAGCAGTACTTC. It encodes CSARVPARTHSSSYEQYF.

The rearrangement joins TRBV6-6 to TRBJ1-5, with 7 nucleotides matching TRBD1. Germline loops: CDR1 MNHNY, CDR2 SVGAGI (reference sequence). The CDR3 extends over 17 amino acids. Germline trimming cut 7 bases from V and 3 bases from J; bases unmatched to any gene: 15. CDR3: CASTNGGDSLNNQPQHF. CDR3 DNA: TGTGCCAGCACTAACGGGGGGGACAGCCTTAACAATCAGCCCCAGCATTTT.

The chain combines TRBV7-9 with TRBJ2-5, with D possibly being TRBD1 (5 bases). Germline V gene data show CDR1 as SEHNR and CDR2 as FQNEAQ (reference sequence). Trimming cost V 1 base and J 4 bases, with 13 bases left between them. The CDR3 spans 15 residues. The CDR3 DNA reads TGTGCCAGCAGCTTAGAGACAGCTTCAAGAGAGACCCAGTACTTC. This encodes CASSLETASRETQYF.

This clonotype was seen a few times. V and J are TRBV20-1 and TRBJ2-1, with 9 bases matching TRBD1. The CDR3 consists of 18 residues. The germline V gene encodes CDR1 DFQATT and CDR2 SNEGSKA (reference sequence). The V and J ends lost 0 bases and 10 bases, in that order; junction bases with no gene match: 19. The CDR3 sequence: CSAREKTPPWTGENEQFF. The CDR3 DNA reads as TGCAGTGCTAGAGAAAAAACTCCTCCCTGGACAGGGGAAAACGAGCAGTTCTTC.

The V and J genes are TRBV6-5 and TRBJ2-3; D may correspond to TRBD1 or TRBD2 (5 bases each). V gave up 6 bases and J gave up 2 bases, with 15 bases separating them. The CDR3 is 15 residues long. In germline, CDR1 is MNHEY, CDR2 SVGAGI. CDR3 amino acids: CASRPPGRTTDTQYF. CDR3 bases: TGTGCCAGCAGGCCCCCGGGACGGACCACAGATACGCAGTATTTT.

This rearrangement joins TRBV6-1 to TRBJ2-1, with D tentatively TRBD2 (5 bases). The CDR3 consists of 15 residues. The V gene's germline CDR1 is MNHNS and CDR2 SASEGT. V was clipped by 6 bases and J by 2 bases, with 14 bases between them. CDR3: CASSDYGWTYNEQFF. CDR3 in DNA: TGTGCCAGCAGCGACTATGGCTGGACCTACAATGAGCAGTTCTTC.

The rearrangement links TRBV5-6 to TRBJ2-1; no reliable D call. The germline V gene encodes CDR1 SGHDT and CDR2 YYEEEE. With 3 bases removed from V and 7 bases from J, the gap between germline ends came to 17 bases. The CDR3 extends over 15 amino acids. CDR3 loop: CASSSRAGLLNEQFF. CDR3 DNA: TGTGCCAGCAGCTCCCGGGCAGGCCTCTTGAATGAGCAGTTCTTC.

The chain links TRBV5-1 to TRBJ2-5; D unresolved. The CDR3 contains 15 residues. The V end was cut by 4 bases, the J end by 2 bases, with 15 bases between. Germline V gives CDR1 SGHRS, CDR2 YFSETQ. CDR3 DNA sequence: TGCGCCAGCAGCGACGGGCCAAGATATCAAGAGACCCAGTACTTC. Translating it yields CASSDGPRYQETQYF.

The CDR3 sequence is CSVARNHGPEPDTQYF. In nucleotides, the CDR3 is TGCAGCGTTGCGCGTAACCACGGTCCAGAGCCAGATACGCAGTATTTT. The gene calls are TRBV29-1 and TRBJ2-3, with no clear D. Trimming stripped 4 bases from V and 4 bases from J, with 21 bases between. The CDR3 extends over 16 amino acids. Per the germline V gene, CDR1 is SQVTM and CDR2 is ANQGSEA.